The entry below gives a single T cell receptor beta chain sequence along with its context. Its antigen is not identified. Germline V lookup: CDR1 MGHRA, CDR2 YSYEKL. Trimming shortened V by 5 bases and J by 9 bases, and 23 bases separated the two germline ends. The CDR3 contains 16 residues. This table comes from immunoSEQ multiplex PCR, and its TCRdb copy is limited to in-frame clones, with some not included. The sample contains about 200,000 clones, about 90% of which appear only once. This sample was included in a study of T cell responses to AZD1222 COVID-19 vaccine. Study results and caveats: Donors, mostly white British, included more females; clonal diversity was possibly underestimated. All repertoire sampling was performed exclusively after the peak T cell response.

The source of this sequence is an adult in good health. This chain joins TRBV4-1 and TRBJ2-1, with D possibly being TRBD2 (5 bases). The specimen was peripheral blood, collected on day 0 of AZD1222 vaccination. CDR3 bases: TGCGCCAGCAGCAACCCGGGAAAGAGCGCGCGGGCTGAGCAGTTCTTC. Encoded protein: CASSNPGKSARAEQFF.